The 12 T cell receptor beta chains below were found in one sample sequenced in a study of a mutant IDH1 vaccine in newly diagnosed glioma. Their specific antigens are unknown. Indicated time point: week 35, safety follow-up. The investigators gave 300 ug of mutant IDH1 20-mer peptide in each vaccine dose, together with topical imiquimod. Generated by immunoSEQ multiplex PCR, the TCRdb table keeps only in-frame clones and is missing some. Here the sample spans 20,000 to 30,000 clones, around 78% being singletons. Sequences were derived from PBMCs, sampled from a glioma patient whose treatment included an IDH1 peptide vaccine. The receptors shown here come from a man aged 25 to 40 with glioma.

V gene TRBV29-1 combines with J gene TRBJ2-7, with 12 bases fitting TRBD2. Per germline, CDR1 SQVTM and CDR2 ANQGSEA. Trimming cost V 3 bases and J 10 bases; bases outside gene matches: 4. The CDR3 runs 12 residues. CDR3 region: CSVEGLAGIQYF. The CDR3 coding sequence is TGCAGCGTTGAGGGACTAGCGGGTATTCAGTACTTC.

Here the CDR3 DNA reads TGTGCTAGTGCGGGGGGGGACGGCTACGAGCAGTACTTC. It yields the protein CASAGGDGYEQYF. The chain links TRBV12-5 to TRBJ2-7, with 8 bases identical to TRBD2. The CDR3 sequence is 13 residues long. The V gene's germline CDR1 is LGHNT and CDR2 FRNRAP. V dropped 7 bases and J dropped 3; count of bases not matched to a gene: 5.

This rearrangement joins TRBV7-9 to TRBJ1-2, with 12 bases identical to TRBD1. This CDR3 contains 16 residues. In germline, CDR1 is SEHNR, CDR2 FQNEAQ (reference sequence). V lost 6 bases to trimming and J lost 8 bases; unmatched junction nucleotides: 13. CDR3 sequence: CASSGVRDRGQEGYTF. The CDR3 DNA is TGTGCCAGCAGTGGGGTCCGGGACAGGGGGCAAGAAGGCTACACCTTC.

This sequence joins TRBV4-3 and TRBJ2-1; TRBD1 aligns across 8 bases. The germline gives CDR1 LGHNA, CDR2 YSLEER. The CDR3 contains 17 residues. After removal of 4 bases from V and 5 bases from J, the junction contained 13 bases not matched to a gene. The DNA of the CDR3 is TGCGCCAGCAGCCGAAAGTGGACAGGGATCGGTGACAATGAGCAGTTCTTC. Translation gives CASSRKWTGIGDNEQFF.

This clone has just a few counts. V is TRBV27 and J is TRBJ1-6; no definite D call. From germline, CDR1 is MNHEY and CDR2 SMNVEV (reference sequence). Between the trimmed V and J ends, which lost 3 bases and 6 bases, there was a span of 9 bases. The CDR3 contains 14 residues. CDR3 in amino acids: CASSFGIPNSPLHF. Here the CDR3 DNA reads TGTGCCAGCAGTTTTGGGATCCCTAATTCACCCCTCCACTTT.

The rearrangement joins TRBV6-5 to TRBJ1-2; a possible D gene is TRBD1 (6 bases). The germline gives CDR1 MNHEY, CDR2 SVGAGI. V dropped 7 bases and J dropped 7 bases, with 16 bases sitting between them. This CDR3 has 13 amino acids. The CDR3 loop is CASTRTGRGGYTF. CDR3 in DNA: TGTGCCAGCACTCGAACAGGGCGCGGTGGCTACACCTTC.

The chain couples TRBV5-6 to TRBJ2-3; possibly TRBD1 for D (5 bases). Germline V gene lookup returns CDR1 SGHDT and CDR2 YYEEEE. This CDR3 comprises 15 residues. V was pared by 0 bases and J by 2 bases, with 10 bases between. DNA for the CDR3: TGTGCCAGCAGCTTGGGATCAGGGTACACAGATACGCAGTATTTT. Its translation is CASSLGSGYTDTQYF.

The chain uses TRBV2 and TRBJ1-2; D may be TRBD1 (5 bases). CDR1 SNHLY and CDR2 FYNNEI come from the germline V gene. Trimming removed 6 bases at V and 5 bases at J, with 16 bases between. The CDR3 length is 14 residues. As DNA, the CDR3 is TGTGCCAGCAGATATTCAACGGGGCGGTATGGCTACACCTTC. The encoded protein is CASRYSTGRYGYTF.

The chain is built from TRBV2 and TRBJ2-7; 11 bases agree with TRBD2. The germline CDR1 and CDR2 sequences are SNHLY and FYNNEI. The V gene end was trimmed by 4 bases and the J gene end by 2 bases; junction bases not matched to a gene: 4. The CDR3 spans 15 residues. The CDR3 region has the DNA TGTGCCAGCAGTGGGGTAGCGGGAGGGCCCTACGAGCAGTACTTC. This sequence encodes CASSGVAGGPYEQYF.

Written as DNA, the CDR3 is TGTGCCAGCAGCTTAGGACAGGACTATGGCTACACCTTC. Protein: CASSLGQDYGYTF. The chain recombines TRBV7-9 with TRBJ1-2; a weak D match, TRBD1 (6 bases). CDR1 and CDR2 from the germline V gene are SEHNR and FQNEAQ (reference sequence). The CDR3 spans 13 residues. V lost 1 base to trimming and J lost 3 bases, with 6 bases between them. Looking up the rest from reference TRBV7-9 and TRBJ1-2 gives the full variable domain: DTGVSQNPRHKITKRGQNVTFRCDPISEHNRLYWYRQTLGQGPEFLTYFQNEAQLEKSRLLSDRFSAERPKGSFSTLEIQRTEQGDSAMYLCASSLGQDYGYTFGSGTRLTVV.

The chain links TRBV9 to TRBJ2-7; D call uncertain. V was pared by 0 bases and J by 2 bases, with 6 bases between. The CDR3 runs to 13 residues. Germline lookup yields CDR1 SGDLS and CDR2 YYNGEE. The CDR3 region has the DNA TGTGCCAGCAGCGTAGGATTGGCCTACGAGCAGTACTTC. Amino acid sequence: CASSVGLAYEQYF.

This clone was seen a handful of times. The rearrangement uses TRBV27 and TRBJ1-4; D is possibly TRBD1 (5 bases). Germline-derived CDR1 and CDR2 are MNHEY and SMNVEV (reference sequence). Trimming stripped 5 bases from V and 7 bases from J, with 14 bases between. This CDR3 is built from 14 residues. In nucleotides, the CDR3 is TGTGCCAGCAGTCGGGTGGACACCCGTGAAAAACTGTTTTTT. This gives the protein CASSRVDTREKLFF.